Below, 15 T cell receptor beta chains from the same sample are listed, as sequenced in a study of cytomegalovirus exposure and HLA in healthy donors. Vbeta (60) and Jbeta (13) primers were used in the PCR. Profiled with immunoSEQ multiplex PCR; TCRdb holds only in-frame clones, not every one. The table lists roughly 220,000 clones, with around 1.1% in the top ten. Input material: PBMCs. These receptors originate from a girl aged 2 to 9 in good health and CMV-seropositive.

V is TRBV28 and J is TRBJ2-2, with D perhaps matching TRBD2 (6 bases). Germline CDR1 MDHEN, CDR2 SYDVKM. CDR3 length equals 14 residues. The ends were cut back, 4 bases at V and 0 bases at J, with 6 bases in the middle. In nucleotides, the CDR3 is TGTGCCAGCAGTTGGGGGGCGAACACCGGGGAGCTGTTTTTT. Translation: CASSWGANTGELFF.

The CDR3 DNA reads TGTGCCATCAGTGAGTCGGTGGACAGACTCTTGAACAATGAGCAGTTCTTC. It specifies CAISESVDRLLNNEQFF. This chain links TRBV10-3 with TRBJ2-1; a possible D gene is TRBD1 (6 bases). Germline V CDR1 and CDR2: ENHRY, SYGVKD. The CDR3 covers 17 residues. Trimming removed 0 bases from V and 5 bases from J, with 17 bases in between.

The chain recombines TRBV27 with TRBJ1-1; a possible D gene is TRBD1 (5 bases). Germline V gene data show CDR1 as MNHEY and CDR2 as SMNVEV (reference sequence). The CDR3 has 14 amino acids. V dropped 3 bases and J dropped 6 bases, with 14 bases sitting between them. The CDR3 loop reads CASSFSGMGPEAFF. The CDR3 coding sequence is TGTGCCAGCAGTTTTTCGGGCATGGGGCCTGAAGCTTTCTTT.

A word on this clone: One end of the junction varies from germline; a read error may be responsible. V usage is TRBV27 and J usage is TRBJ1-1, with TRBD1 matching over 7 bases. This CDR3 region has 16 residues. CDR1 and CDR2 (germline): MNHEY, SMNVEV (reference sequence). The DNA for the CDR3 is TGTGCCAGCAGGCTATCGACAGGGATAGGATATACTGAAGCTTCCTTT. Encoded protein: CASRLSTGIGYTEASF.

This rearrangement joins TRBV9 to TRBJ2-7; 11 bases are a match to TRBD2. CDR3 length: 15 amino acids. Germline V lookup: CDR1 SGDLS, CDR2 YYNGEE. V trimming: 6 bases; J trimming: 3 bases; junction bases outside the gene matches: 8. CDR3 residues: CASTPGTSGYYEQYF. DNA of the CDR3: TGTGCCAGCACCCCCGGGACTAGCGGATACTACGAGCAGTACTTC. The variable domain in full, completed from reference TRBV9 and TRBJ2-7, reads DSGVTQTPKHLITATGQRVTLRCSPRSGDLSVYWYQQSLDQGLQFLIQYYNGEERAKGNILERFSAQQFPDLHSELNLSSLELGDSALYFCASTPGTSGYYEQYFGPGTRLTVT.

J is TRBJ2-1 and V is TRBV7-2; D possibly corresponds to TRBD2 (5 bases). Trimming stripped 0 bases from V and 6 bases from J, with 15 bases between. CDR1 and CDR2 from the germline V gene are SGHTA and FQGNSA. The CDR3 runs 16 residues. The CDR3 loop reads CASSLAGGRLANEQFF. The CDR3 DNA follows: TGTGCCAGCAGCTTAGCGGGTGGGAGATTAGCCAATGAGCAGTTCTTC.

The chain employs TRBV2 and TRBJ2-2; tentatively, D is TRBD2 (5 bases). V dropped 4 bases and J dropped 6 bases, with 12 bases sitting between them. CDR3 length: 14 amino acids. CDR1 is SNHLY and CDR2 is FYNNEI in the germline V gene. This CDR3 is CASSGQRTSGELFF. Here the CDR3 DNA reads TGTGCCAGCAGTGGGCAGCGGACGTCCGGGGAGCTGTTTTTT.

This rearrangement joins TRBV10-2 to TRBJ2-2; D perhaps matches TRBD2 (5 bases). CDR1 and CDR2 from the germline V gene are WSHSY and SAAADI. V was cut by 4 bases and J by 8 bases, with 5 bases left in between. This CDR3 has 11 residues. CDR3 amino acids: CASSGGGELFF. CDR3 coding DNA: TGCGCCAGCAGTGGCGGGGGGGAGCTGTTTTTT.

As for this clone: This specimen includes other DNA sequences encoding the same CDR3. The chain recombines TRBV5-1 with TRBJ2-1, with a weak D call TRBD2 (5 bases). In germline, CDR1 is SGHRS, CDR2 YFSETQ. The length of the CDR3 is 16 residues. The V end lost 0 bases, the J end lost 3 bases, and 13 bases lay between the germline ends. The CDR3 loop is CASSLARLAGYNEQFF. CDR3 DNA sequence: TGCGCCAGCAGCTTGGCTAGGCTAGCTGGCTACAATGAGCAGTTCTTC. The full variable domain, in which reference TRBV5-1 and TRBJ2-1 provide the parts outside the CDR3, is KAGVTQTPRYLIKTRGQQVTLSCSPISGHRSVSWYQQTPGQGLQFLFEYFSETQRNKGNFPGRFSGRQFSNSRSEMNVSTLELGDSALYLCASSLARLAGYNEQFFGPGTRLTVL.

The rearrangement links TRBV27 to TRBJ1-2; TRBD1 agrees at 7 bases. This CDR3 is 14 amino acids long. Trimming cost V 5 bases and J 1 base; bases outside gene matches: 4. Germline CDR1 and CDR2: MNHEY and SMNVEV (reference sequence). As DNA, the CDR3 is TGTGCCAGCAGTACGACAGGGATTAACTATGGCTACACCTTC. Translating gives CASSTTGINYGYTF.

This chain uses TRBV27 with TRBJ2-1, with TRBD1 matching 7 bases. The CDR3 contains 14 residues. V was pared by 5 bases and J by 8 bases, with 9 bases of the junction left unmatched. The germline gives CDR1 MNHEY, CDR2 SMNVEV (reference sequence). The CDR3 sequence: CASSQSTGIDEQFF. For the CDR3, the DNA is TGTGCCAGCAGTCAATCGACAGGGATCGATGAGCAGTTCTTC.

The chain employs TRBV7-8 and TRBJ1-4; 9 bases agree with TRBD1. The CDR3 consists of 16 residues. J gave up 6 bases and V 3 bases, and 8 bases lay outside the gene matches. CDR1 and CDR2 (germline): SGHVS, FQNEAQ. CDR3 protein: CASSFIVGQGDEKLFF. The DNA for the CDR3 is TGTGCCAGCAGCTTCATTGTGGGACAGGGAGATGAAAAACTGTTTTTT. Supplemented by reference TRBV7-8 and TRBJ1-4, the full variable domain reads GAGVSQSPRYKVAKRGQDVALRCDPISGHVSLFWYQQALGQGPEFLTYFQNEAQLDKSGLPSDRFFAERPEGSVSTLKIQRTQQEDSAVYLCASSFIVGQGDEKLFFGSGTQLSVL.

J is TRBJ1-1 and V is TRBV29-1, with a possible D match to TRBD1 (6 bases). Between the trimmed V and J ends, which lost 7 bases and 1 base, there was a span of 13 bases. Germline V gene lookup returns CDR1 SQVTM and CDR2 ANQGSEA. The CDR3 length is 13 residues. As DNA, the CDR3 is TGCAGCGGAACGACAGGTTCGAACACTGAAGCTTTCTTT. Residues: CSGTTGSNTEAFF.

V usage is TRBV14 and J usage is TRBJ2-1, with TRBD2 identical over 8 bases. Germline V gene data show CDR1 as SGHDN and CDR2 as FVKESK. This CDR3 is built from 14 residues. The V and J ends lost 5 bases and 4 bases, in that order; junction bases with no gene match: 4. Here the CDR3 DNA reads TGTGCCAGCAGCTCAGCGGGAGTATACAATGAGCAGTTCTTC. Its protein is CASSSAGVYNEQFF.

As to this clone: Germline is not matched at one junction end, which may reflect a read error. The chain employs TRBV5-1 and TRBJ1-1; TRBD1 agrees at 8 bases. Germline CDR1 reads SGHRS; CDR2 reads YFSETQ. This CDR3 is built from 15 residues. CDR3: CASRDSNDRGTEVFF. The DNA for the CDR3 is TGCGCCAGCCGAGACTCAAACGACAGGGGCACTGAAGTTTTCTTT.